This entry lists 4 T cell receptor beta chains sequenced from one sample in a study of cytomegalovirus exposure and HLA in healthy donors. PCR used 60 Vbeta primers and 13 Jbeta primers. Only in-frame clones appear in the TCRdb table, and some are missing; sequencing was by immunoSEQ multiplex PCR. The profile shows 150,000 to 200,000 clones, roughly 77% of them singletons. Input material: PBMCs. Every receptor here comes from a man aged 18 to 30 in good health and CMV-seropositive.

The genes are TRBV19 and TRBJ2-7; TRBD2 aligns across 13 bases. CDR3 length equals 14 residues. V shed 10 bases and J 2 bases; nucleotides not matched to a gene: 5. Germline V gives CDR1 LNHDA, CDR2 SQIVND (reference sequence). CDR3 sequence (DNA): TGTGCCACTAGGACTAGCGGGGGAGCCTACGAGCAGTACTTC. Translating it yields CATRTSGGAYEQYF. The full variable domain, its missing parts supplied by reference TRBV19 and TRBJ2-7, is DGGITQSPKYLFRKEGQNVTLSCEQNLNHDAMYWYRQDPGQGLRLIYYSQIVNDFQKGDIAEGYSVSREKKESFPLTVTSAQKNPTAFYLCATRTSGGAYEQYFGPGTRLTVT.

The V gene is TRBV7-2, the J gene TRBJ2-7, with no clear D. Germline V gene data show CDR1 as SGHTA and CDR2 as FQGNSA. This CDR3 region has 14 residues. Trimming cost V 1 base and J 2 bases, with 9 bases left between them. CDR3 in DNA: TGTGCCAGCAGCTTAGTGTCCGGTACCTACGAGCAGTACTTC. Protein sequence: CASSLVSGTYEQYF.

This clone was seen a few times. The chain's CDR3 is CASSAPGDNQPQHF. CDR3 in DNA: TGTGCCAGCAGTGCCCCCGGAGATAATCAGCCCCAGCATTTT. The chain employs TRBV2 and TRBJ1-5; D ambiguous. Germline V gene lookup returns CDR1 SNHLY and CDR2 FYNNEI. The CDR3 consists of 14 residues. The V end was cut by 4 bases, the J end by 4 bases, with 11 bases between.

The chain links TRBV7-6 to TRBJ2-7; D may be TRBD1 (6 bases). The CDR3 has 13 amino acids. CDR1 and CDR2 from the germline V gene are SGHVS and FNYEAQ. Trimming took off 3 bases at V and 5 bases at J, with 11 bases between the two ends. CDR3 DNA sequence: TGTGCCAGCAGCTTCTTAGAGGGGGACGAGCAGTACTTC. Translation: CASSFLEGDEQYF.